This paragraph reports one TCR beta chain. The data derive from a study of T cell changes during pregnancy in multiple sclerosis. Germline CDR1 and CDR2: SGHDT and YYEEEE. The CDR3 extends over 14 amino acids. Trimming at V came to 2 bases and at J to 5 bases, leaving 3 bases not matched to a gene. Using immunoSEQ multiplex PCR, the repertoire was profiled, and TCRdb retains in-frame clones only, with some absent. Of 45,000 to 60,000 clones in the sample, 92% were seen once. The chain employs TRBV5-6 and TRBJ2-1; 8 bases line up with TRBD2. The clonotype comes from a female donor with multiple sclerosis, enrolled in a pregnancy study. Here the sequenced sample was CD4+ T cells from peripheral blood mononuclear cells, taken in the third trimester of pregnancy. DNA of the CDR3: TGTGCCAGCAGCTTACTAGCGGCCAACAATGAGCAGTTCTTC. It translates to CASSLLAANNEQFF.